A selection of T cell receptor beta chains follows, all from one sample in a study of PD-1 blockade in classical Hodgkin lymphoma. This table comes from immunoSEQ multiplex PCR, and its TCRdb copy is limited to in-frame clones, with some not included. Here the sample spans about 36,000 clones, roughly three quarters being singletons. The source was peripheral blood mononuclear cells (PBMCs), collected before the second cycle of nivolumab. Every receptor here comes from a human donor with classical Hodgkin lymphoma. CDR3s include the opening cysteine and the closing phenylalanine or tryptophan. The D gene is left open where the match is weak. Expanded clones are given a class, and other clones once, few, many or no size at all.

CASSIGPAMGSNQPQHF TGTGCCAGTAGTATCGGCCCGGCCATGGGAAGCAATCAGCCCCAGCATTTT 17 few TRBV19 NA TRBJ1-5
CASSLMRLRTGNNEQFF TGTGCCAGCAGCTTAATGCGGCTCCGAACAGGGAACAATGAGCAGTTCTTC 17 NA TRBV7-9 NA TRBJ2-1
CASSLAGADYGYTF TGTGCCAGCAGCTTAGCTGGTGCCGACTATGGCTACACCTTC 14 NA TRBV7-9 NA TRBJ1-2
CATSREIGEGLRGSTQYF TGTGCCACCAGCAGAGAGATCGGGGAAGGCCTCCGAGGGAGTACGCAGTATTTT 18 NA TRBV15 NA TRBJ2-3
CAWMDENAYGYTF TGTGCCTGGATGGACGAAAACGCCTATGGCTACACCTTC 13 few TRBV30 NA TRBJ1-2
CASSREANYGYTF TGTGCCAGCAGCCGGGAAGCTAACTATGGCTACACCTTC 13 few TRBV5-6 NA TRBJ1-2
CASSFGQYTGELFF TGTGCCAGCAGCTTCGGACAGTACACCGGGGAGCTGTTTTTT 14 NA TRBV11-2 NA TRBJ2-2
CASSIARSSYNEQFF TGTGCCAGTAGTATTGCTAGGAGCTCCTACAATGAGCAGTTCTTC 15 NA TRBV19 NA TRBJ2-1
CASSLPETANQPQHF TGTGCCAGCAGTTTACCTGAGACAGCAAATCAGCCCCAGCATTTT 15 NA TRBV28 NA TRBJ1-5
CASNDGLTYEQYF TGTGCCAGCAACGACGGGTTGACCTACGAGCAGTACTTC 13 NA TRBV5-6 NA TRBJ2-7
CASSLQRGGNEQFF TGTGCCAGCAGCTTACAAAGGGGGGGCAATGAGCAGTTCTTC 14 NA TRBV7-2 NA TRBJ2-1
CASSVEGNRAEKLFF TGTGCCAGCAGCGTAGAAGGAAACAGGGCCGAAAAACTGTTTTTT 15 few TRBV9 NA TRBJ1-4
CASSYGYRRNTGELFF TGTGCCAGCAGTTACGGGTATCGAAGAAACACCGGGGAGCTGTTTTTT 16 NA TRBV6-5 NA TRBJ2-2
CSAGQSYEQYF TGCAGCGCCGGACAGTCCTACGAGCAGTACTTC 11 NA TRBV29-1 NA TRBJ2-7
CASSVELNTEAFF TGTGCCAGCAGCGTAGAGCTGAACACTGAAGCTTTCTTT 13 NA TRBV9 NA TRBJ1-1
CASREVAGPEGYGYTF TGTGCCAGCAGAGAAGTTGCGGGACCGGAAGGCTATGGCTACACCTTC 16 NA TRBV7-9 NA TRBJ1-2
CASSSQRMNTEAFF TGTGCCAGCAGCTCACAGAGAATGAACACTGAAGCTTTCTTT 14 medium-sized TRBV11-1 NA TRBJ1-1
CASTQGNQPQHF TGTGCCAGCACCCAGGGGAATCAGCCCCAGCATTTT 12 NA TRBV25-1 NA TRBJ1-5
CASSSRREGLTGELFF TGTGCCAGCAGCTCAAGGCGGGAGGGCCTCACCGGGGAGCTGTTTTTT 16 NA TRBV7-9 TRBD2 TRBJ2-2
CASSLDLGPYYEQYF TGTGCCAGCAGCTTAGATCTGGGACCCTACTACGAGCAGTACTTC 15 NA TRBV7-2 NA TRBJ2-7
CASSLAQDSGELFF TGTGCCAGCAGCTTGGCCCAGGATTCCGGGGAGCTGTTTTTT 14 NA TRBV5-4 NA TRBJ2-2
CASRPDRVRDTQYF TGCGCCAGCAGACCGGACAGGGTAAGAGATACGCAGTATTTT 14 few TRBV5-1 TRBD1 TRBJ2-3
CASSTQGTRGYTF TGTGCCAGCAGCACTCAGGGCACTCGTGGCTACACCTTC 13 few TRBV6-1 NA TRBJ1-2
CASSSNSGTRITGELFF TGTGCCAGCAGTTCTAACTCCGGGACTAGGATTACCGGGGAGCTGTTTTTT 17 NA TRBV7-9 TRBD2 TRBJ2-2
CASSPQGGQGMGGYTF TGTGCCAGCAGCCCCCAGGGAGGACAGGGGATGGGTGGCTACACCTTC 16 NA TRBV6-6 TRBD1 TRBJ1-2
CASSPRDTGELFF TGTGCCAGCTCACCACGTGACACCGGGGAGCTGTTTTTT 13 NA TRBV18 NA TRBJ2-2
CASNQFYGYTF TGTGCCAGCAACCAATTCTATGGCTACACCTTC 11 NA TRBV2 NA TRBJ1-2
CASSVGGQGGTEAFF TGTGCCAGCAGCGTAGGGGGACAGGGAGGGACTGAAGCTTTCTTT 15 NA TRBV9 TRBD1 TRBJ1-1
CASTTTGTGGISNQPQHF TGCGCCAGCACCACGACCGGGACAGGGGGTATTAGCAATCAGCCCCAGCATTTT 18 NA TRBV5-1 TRBD1 TRBJ1-5
CATTPVSDQPQHF TGTGCCACCACACCCGTTAGCGATCAGCCCCAGCATTTT 13 few TRBV10-3 NA TRBJ1-5
CASSPADGYEQYF TGTGCCAGTAGTCCCGCCGACGGCTACGAGCAGTACTTC 13 NA TRBV19 NA TRBJ2-7
CASSMGGEHTQYF TGTGCCAGTAGTATGGGAGGGGAACATACGCAGTATTTT 13 NA TRBV19 TRBD2 TRBJ2-3
CASRTGYYTGELFF TGTGCCAGCAGGACAGGATACTACACCGGGGAGCTGTTTTTT 14 NA TRBV6-9 NA TRBJ2-2
CASSPLWDKDGYTF TGCGCCAGCAGCCCATTGTGGGACAAGGATGGCTACACCTTC 14 NA TRBV5-1 NA TRBJ1-2
CASSYSRWPSSYGYTF TGTGCCAGCAGTTACTCGAGGTGGCCCAGTAGCTATGGCTACACCTTC 16 NA TRBV6-5 NA TRBJ1-2
CASSQAGDLSPLHF TGTGCCAGCAGCCAAGCAGGGGATCTCTCACCCCTCCACTTT 14 few TRBV4-2 NA TRBJ1-6
CASSSPQDRGQEKLFF TGTGCCAGCAGTTCACCCCAGGACAGGGGGCAGGAAAAACTGTTTTTT 16 NA TRBV6-5 TRBD1 TRBJ1-4
CASSRGQGETDTQYF TGCGCCAGCAGCAGGGGACAGGGGGAAACAGATACGCAGTATTTT 15 NA TRBV5-1 TRBD1 TRBJ2-3
CASSLLANQETQYF TGCGCCAGCAGCCTTCTAGCGAACCAAGAGACCCAGTACTTC 14 NA TRBV5-1 NA TRBJ2-5